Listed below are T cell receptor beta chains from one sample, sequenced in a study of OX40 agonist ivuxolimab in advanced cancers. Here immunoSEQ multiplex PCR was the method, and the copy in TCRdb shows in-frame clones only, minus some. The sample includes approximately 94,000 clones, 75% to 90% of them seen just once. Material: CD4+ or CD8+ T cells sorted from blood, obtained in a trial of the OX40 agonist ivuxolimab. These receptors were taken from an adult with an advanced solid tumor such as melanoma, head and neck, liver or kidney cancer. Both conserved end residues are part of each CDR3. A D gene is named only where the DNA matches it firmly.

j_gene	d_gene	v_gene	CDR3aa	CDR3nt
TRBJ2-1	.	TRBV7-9	CASSLARGYNEQFF	TGTGCCAGCAGCTTAGCTAGGGGCTACAATGAGCAGTTCTTC
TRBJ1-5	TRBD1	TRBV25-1	CASSETGGNQPQHF	TGTGCCAGCAGTGAGACAGGGGGTAATCAGCCCCAGCATTTT
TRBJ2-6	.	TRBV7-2	CASSANTPSGANVLTF	TGTGCCAGCAGCGCAAATACCCCCTCTGGGGCCAACGTCCTGACTTTC
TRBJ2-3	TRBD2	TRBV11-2	CASSSKATSRAQYF	TGTGCCAGCAGCTCTAAAGCGACTAGCCGGGCGCAGTATTTT
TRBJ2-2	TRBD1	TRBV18	CASSRLTLTGFTGELFF	TGTGCCAGCTCACGGCTCACTCTGACAGGGTTCACCGGGGAGCTGTTTTTT
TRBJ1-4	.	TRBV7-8	CASSSWVATNEKLFF	TGTGCCAGCAGCTCCTGGGTGGCAACTAATGAAAAACTGTTTTTT
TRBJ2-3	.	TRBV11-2	CASSFTRTKTDTQYF	TGTGCCAGCAGCTTCACTAGAACTAAGACAGATACGCAGTATTTT
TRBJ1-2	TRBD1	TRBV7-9	CASSPGQASYGYTF	TGTGCCAGCAGCCCGGGACAGGCTTCCTATGGCTACACCTTC
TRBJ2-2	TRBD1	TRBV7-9	CASSATGTGVPGELFF	TGTGCCAGCAGCGCCACCGGGACAGGGGTACCCGGGGAGCTGTTTTTT
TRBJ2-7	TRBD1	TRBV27	CAGSLEGARAYEQYF	TGTGCCGGCAGTTTAGAGGGGGCCCGAGCCTACGAGCAGTACTTC
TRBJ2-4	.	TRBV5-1	CASSSGTPSTLAKNIQYF	TGCGCCAGCAGCTCCGGGACACCTTCTACACTAGCCAAAAACATTCAGTACTTC
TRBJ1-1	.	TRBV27	CASSLSPHLVAFF	TGTGCCAGCAGTTTATCCCCTCATCTGGTAGCTTTCTTT
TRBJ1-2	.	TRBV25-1	CASTRPGGHYGYTF	TGTGCCAGCACCCGCCCCGGGGGCCACTATGGCTACACCTTC
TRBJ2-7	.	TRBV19	CASGQPSSYEQYF	TGTGCCAGCGGACAGCCGAGCTCCTACGAGCAGTACTTC
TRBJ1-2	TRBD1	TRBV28	CASSLPGQGAPYGYTF	TGTGCCAGCAGTCTTCCGGGACAGGGGGCTCCCTATGGCTACACCTTC
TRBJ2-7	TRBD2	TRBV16	CASSQSSLAGPYEQYF	TGTGCCAGCAGCCAATCGAGTCTAGCGGGACCCTACGAGCAGTACTTC
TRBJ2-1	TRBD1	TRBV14	CASSLNRGAYNEQFF	TGTGCCAGCAGCCTGAACAGGGGGGCCTACAATGAGCAGTTCTTC
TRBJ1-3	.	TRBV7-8	CASSQTSSGNTIYF	TGTGCCAGCAGCCAGACAAGCTCTGGAAACACCATATATTTT
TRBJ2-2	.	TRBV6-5	CASRVRGYGVGELFF	TGTGCCAGCAGGGTCCGGGGTTATGGGGTCGGGGAGCTGTTTTTT
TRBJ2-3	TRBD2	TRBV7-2	CASSLGPAGATTDTQYF	TGTGCCAGCAGCTTAGGGCCAGCGGGGGCTACCACAGATACGCAGTATTTT
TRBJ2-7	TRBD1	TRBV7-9	CASSRTGPNEQYF	TGTGCCAGCAGCCGGACAGGTCCCAACGAGCAGTACTTC